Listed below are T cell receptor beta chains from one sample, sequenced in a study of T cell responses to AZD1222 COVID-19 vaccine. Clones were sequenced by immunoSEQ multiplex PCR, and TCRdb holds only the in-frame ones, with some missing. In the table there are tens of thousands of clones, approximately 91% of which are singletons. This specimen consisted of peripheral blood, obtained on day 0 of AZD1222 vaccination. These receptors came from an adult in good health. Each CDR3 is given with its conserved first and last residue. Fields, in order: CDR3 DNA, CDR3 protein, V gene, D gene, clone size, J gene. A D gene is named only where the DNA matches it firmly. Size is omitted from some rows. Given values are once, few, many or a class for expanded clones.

cdr3_nt: TGCGCCAGCAGCCAGGGAGGGGGTCGGACTGAAGCTTTCTTT
cdr3_aa: CASSQGGGRTEAFF
v_call: TRBV4-3
d_call: NA
clone_size: NA
j_call: TRBJ1-1

cdr3_nt: TGTGCCAGCAGCTTATTGGCTAGCGGGGGGGCCGGGGAGCTGTTTTTT
cdr3_aa: CASSLLASGGAGELFF
v_call: TRBV11-2
d_call: TRBD2
clone_size: NA
j_call: TRBJ2-2

cdr3_nt: TGCGCCAGCAGCCAAGTCGTGTATAATTCACCCCTCCACTTT
cdr3_aa: CASSQVVYNSPLHF
v_call: TRBV4-1
d_call: NA
clone_size: NA
j_call: TRBJ1-6

cdr3_nt: TGTGCCAGCAGTAGGGGGGACAGGGTCAACTATGGCTACACCTTC
cdr3_aa: CASSRGDRVNYGYTF
v_call: TRBV27
d_call: TRBD1
clone_size: few
j_call: TRBJ1-2

cdr3_nt: TGTGCCACCAGTGATTTTGGGACAGTCTACAATGAGCAGTTCTTC
cdr3_aa: CATSDFGTVYNEQFF
v_call: TRBV24-1
d_call: TRBD1
clone_size: NA
j_call: TRBJ2-1

cdr3_nt: TGTGCCAGCAGCTTAGGTTACGGGGGGGCGAACACCGGGGAGCTGTTTTTT
cdr3_aa: CASSLGYGGANTGELFF
v_call: TRBV7-8
d_call: TRBD2
clone_size: NA
j_call: TRBJ2-2

cdr3_nt: TGCAGCGTTGGTTCCGCAGGGGAGAGTAACTATGGCTACACCTTC
cdr3_aa: CSVGSAGESNYGYTF
v_call: TRBV29-1
d_call: NA
clone_size: NA
j_call: TRBJ1-2

cdr3_nt: TGCGCCAGCAGCTTGGCCGAGGGGAAAGGACAGCCCCAGCATTTT
cdr3_aa: CASSLAEGKGQPQHF
v_call: TRBV5-1
d_call: NA
clone_size: NA
j_call: TRBJ1-5

cdr3_nt: TGTGCCAGCAGCCCAAGACAGCATAATTCACCCCTCCACTTT
cdr3_aa: CASSPRQHNSPLHF
v_call: TRBV7-8
d_call: NA
clone_size: NA
j_call: TRBJ1-6

cdr3_nt: TGTGCCAGCAGCCAAGATGGAGCGGACTTGCAAGAGACCCAGTACTTC
cdr3_aa: CASSQDGADLQETQYF
v_call: TRBV3-1/TRBV3-2
d_call: NA
clone_size: once
j_call: TRBJ2-5

cdr3_nt: TGCGCCAGCAGCCAAGACATGGGCACTGAAGCTTTCTTT
cdr3_aa: CASSQDMGTEAFF
v_call: TRBV4-3
d_call: NA
clone_size: once
j_call: TRBJ1-1

cdr3_nt: TGTGCCAGTACCCGCGGGGACAGAGATCAGCCCCAGCATTTT
cdr3_aa: CASTRGDRDQPQHF
v_call: TRBV19
d_call: TRBD1
clone_size: NA
j_call: TRBJ1-5

cdr3_nt: TGCGCCAGCAGCCAAATACCAGGGTGGGCAGATACGCAGTATTTT
cdr3_aa: CASSQIPGWADTQYF
v_call: TRBV4-1
d_call: NA
clone_size: NA
j_call: TRBJ2-3

cdr3_nt: TGTGCCAGCAGGTCCGCCGTGACGGAGGGAGGCTACACCTTC
cdr3_aa: CASRSAVTEGGYTF
v_call: TRBV6-5
d_call: NA
clone_size: once
j_call: TRBJ1-2

cdr3_nt: TGTGCCAGCAGTTACTCTGAGGGGGCCGGTGAAAAACTGTTTTTT
cdr3_aa: CASSYSEGAGEKLFF
v_call: TRBV6-5
d_call: TRBD1
clone_size: NA
j_call: TRBJ1-4

cdr3_nt: TGTGCCAGCAGCTTAGCAAGCTGGGGGGAGCTGTTTTTT
cdr3_aa: CASSLASWGELFF
v_call: TRBV7-2
d_call: NA
clone_size: NA
j_call: TRBJ2-2

cdr3_nt: TGTGCCAGCAGCTACCGGGAGGGGACTGAAGCTTTCTTT
cdr3_aa: CASSYREGTEAFF
v_call: TRBV7-9
d_call: NA
clone_size: NA
j_call: TRBJ1-1

cdr3_nt: TGTGCCTGGAGTGCTGGGTATGGCTACACCTTC
cdr3_aa: CAWSAGYGYTF
v_call: TRBV30
d_call: NA
clone_size: NA
j_call: TRBJ1-2

cdr3_nt: TGTGCCTGGAGTGCGGGACTTCCTTTTAATGAGCAGTTCTTC
cdr3_aa: CAWSAGLPFNEQFF
v_call: TRBV30
d_call: NA
clone_size: NA
j_call: TRBJ2-1

cdr3_nt: TGCGCCAGCAGCCCGGCTGGGGGGATGGATCAGCCCCAGCATTTT
cdr3_aa: CASSPAGGMDQPQHF
v_call: TRBV5-1
d_call: NA
clone_size: NA
j_call: TRBJ1-5

cdr3_nt: TGCGCCAGCAGCTCCGACGGGACCGTTGCCTACGAGCAGTACTTC
cdr3_aa: CASSSDGTVAYEQYF
v_call: TRBV5-1
d_call: NA
clone_size: few
j_call: TRBJ2-7

cdr3_nt: TGTGCCAGCTCACCACGATGGGACAGGGCGGGAAAGACCTACGAGCAGTACTTC
cdr3_aa: CASSPRWDRAGKTYEQYF
v_call: TRBV18
d_call: TRBD1
clone_size: NA
j_call: TRBJ2-7

cdr3_nt: TGTGCCAGCAGTAGGGACACATACTATGGCTACACCTTC
cdr3_aa: CASSRDTYYGYTF
v_call: TRBV6-5
d_call: NA
clone_size: NA
j_call: TRBJ1-2

cdr3_nt: TGTGCCAGCAGCTTAGAGCAGCGGTTTGAAGGGGGACGGAACACTGAAGCTTTCTTT
cdr3_aa: CASSLEQRFEGGRNTEAFF
v_call: TRBV11-3
d_call: NA
clone_size: NA
j_call: TRBJ1-1

cdr3_nt: TGTGCCAGCAGTGAAGTACAGAGTGGAAACACCATATATTTT
cdr3_aa: CASSEVQSGNTIYF
v_call: TRBV6-1
d_call: NA
clone_size: NA
j_call: TRBJ1-3

cdr3_nt: TGTGCCAGCAGCTTAACTGGACAGGGGGCTTCTAATTCACCCCTCCACTTT
cdr3_aa: CASSLTGQGASNSPLHF
v_call: TRBV7-3
d_call: TRBD1
clone_size: NA
j_call: TRBJ1-6

cdr3_nt: TGCAGTGCCAGTCCGGCTACCTACGAGCAGTACTTC
cdr3_aa: CSASPATYEQYF
v_call: TRBV20-1
d_call: NA
clone_size: once
j_call: TRBJ2-7

cdr3_nt: TGTGCCAGCTCTAACTCACCGACAGGGGAGCTAGATGGCTACACCTTC
cdr3_aa: CASSNSPTGELDGYTF
v_call: TRBV18
d_call: TRBD1
clone_size: NA
j_call: TRBJ1-2

cdr3_nt: TGTGCCAGCAGGAGGGGACTAGGCGGCGAGCAGTACTTC
cdr3_aa: CASRRGLGGEQYF
v_call: TRBV2
d_call: TRBD2
clone_size: NA
j_call: TRBJ2-7

cdr3_nt: TGTGCCAGTAGTTTGATTAGGGTGAACACTGAAGCTTTCTTT
cdr3_aa: CASSLIRVNTEAFF
v_call: TRBV19
d_call: NA
clone_size: NA
j_call: TRBJ1-1

cdr3_nt: TGTGCCAGCAGCCCCAGGGTCTGGGAGACCCAGTACTTC
cdr3_aa: CASSPRVWETQYF
v_call: TRBV6-4
d_call: NA
clone_size: NA
j_call: TRBJ2-5

cdr3_nt: TGTGCCAGCAGTCCCTCCTACGGCCCGAACTTGAACACTGAAGCTTTCTTT
cdr3_aa: CASSPSYGPNLNTEAFF
v_call: TRBV5-4
d_call: NA
clone_size: NA
j_call: TRBJ1-1

cdr3_nt: TGTGCCAGCAGCCCGGGACAGGGGCGAGAAAAACTGTTTTTT
cdr3_aa: CASSPGQGREKLFF
v_call: TRBV7-9
d_call: TRBD1
clone_size: NA
j_call: TRBJ1-4

cdr3_nt: TGTGCCAGTAGTATAAACCCCTCGGGGGGCACAGATACGCAGTATTTT
cdr3_aa: CASSINPSGGTDTQYF
v_call: TRBV19
d_call: NA
clone_size: NA
j_call: TRBJ2-3

cdr3_nt: TGCGCCAGCAGCTTGGACGGGAGGAATGAAAAACTGTTTTTT
cdr3_aa: CASSLDGRNEKLFF
v_call: TRBV5-1
d_call: NA
clone_size: few
j_call: TRBJ1-4

cdr3_nt: TGTGCCAGCAGCTTTTACAGGGGCGACACTGAAGCTTTCTTT
cdr3_aa: CASSFYRGDTEAFF
v_call: TRBV11-2
d_call: TRBD1
clone_size: once
j_call: TRBJ1-1

cdr3_nt: TGTGCCAGTAGTGGGCAATACCAGCCCCAGCATTTT
cdr3_aa: CASSGQYQPQHF
v_call: TRBV19
d_call: NA
clone_size: NA
j_call: TRBJ1-5

cdr3_nt: TGTGCCAGCAGCCCCACCTACTCTGGAAACACCATATATTTT
cdr3_aa: CASSPTYSGNTIYF
v_call: TRBV6-5
d_call: NA
clone_size: NA
j_call: TRBJ1-3

cdr3_nt: TGTGCCAGCAGTGAGCTCTATGGAACCTTCGCTCGTCAGCCCCAGCATTTT
cdr3_aa: CASSELYGTFARQPQHF
v_call: TRBV25-1
d_call: NA
clone_size: NA
j_call: TRBJ1-5

cdr3_nt: TGTGCCAGCAGTCCGACACGGCTTGATGAGCAGTTCTTC
cdr3_aa: CASSPTRLDEQFF
v_call: TRBV27
d_call: NA
clone_size: NA
j_call: TRBJ2-1

cdr3_nt: TGTGCCAGCAGCCGCACCGGGACAGCCACAGATACGCAGTATTTT
cdr3_aa: CASSRTGTATDTQYF
v_call: TRBV7-3
d_call: TRBD1
clone_size: NA
j_call: TRBJ2-3

cdr3_nt: TGTGCCAGCAGCTACAGGGGGAGTTATGAAAAACTGTTTTTT
cdr3_aa: CASSYRGSYEKLFF
v_call: TRBV7-2
d_call: TRBD1
clone_size: NA
j_call: TRBJ1-4

cdr3_nt: TGTGCCAGCAGGAAACAGGGGGTCGGTGGCTACACCTTC
cdr3_aa: CASRKQGVGGYTF
v_call: TRBV28
d_call: TRBD1
clone_size: NA
j_call: TRBJ1-2

cdr3_nt: TGTGCCAGTAGTATAGTGGGGACGGGCACTGAAGCTTTCTTT
cdr3_aa: CASSIVGTGTEAFF
v_call: TRBV19
d_call: NA
clone_size: NA
j_call: TRBJ1-1

cdr3_nt: TGCGCCAGCAGCTTGGGACGGATCCAAGAGACCCAGTACTTC
cdr3_aa: CASSLGRIQETQYF
v_call: TRBV5-1
d_call: NA
clone_size: NA
j_call: TRBJ2-5

cdr3_nt: TGTGCCAGCTCACCAAGAGCCACTTCCTCGGCTACGTTTGCTTTCTTT
cdr3_aa: CASSPRATSSATFAFF
v_call: TRBV18
d_call: NA
clone_size: NA
j_call: TRBJ1-1

cdr3_nt: TGTGCCAGCAGCGCCCTCGGGACAGGGAACACCGGGGAGCTGTTTTTT
cdr3_aa: CASSALGTGNTGELFF
v_call: TRBV7-6
d_call: TRBD1
clone_size: NA
j_call: TRBJ2-2

cdr3_nt: TGTGCCAGCAGCTTGAGTCCTAGCGGGGCCTACGAGCAGTACTTC
cdr3_aa: CASSLSPSGAYEQYF
v_call: TRBV5-4
d_call: TRBD2
clone_size: NA
j_call: TRBJ2-7

cdr3_nt: TGCGCCAGCAGCCTTAGCCCCATAGCAGCAGATACGCAGTATTTT
cdr3_aa: CASSLSPIAADTQYF
v_call: TRBV4-3
d_call: NA
clone_size: NA
j_call: TRBJ2-3

cdr3_nt: TGTGCCACCAGCAGAGATCCAGCAAACACCATATATTTT
cdr3_aa: CATSRDPANTIYF
v_call: TRBV15
d_call: NA
clone_size: once
j_call: TRBJ1-3

cdr3_nt: TGCAGCGTTGGTTCGGGGTACTCTGGAAACACCATATATTTT
cdr3_aa: CSVGSGYSGNTIYF
v_call: TRBV29-1
d_call: NA
clone_size: NA
j_call: TRBJ1-3

cdr3_nt: TGTGCCAGCAGTTATGGACTAGCGGGGGCCCAAGAGACCCAGTACTTC
cdr3_aa: CASSYGLAGAQETQYF
v_call: TRBV2
d_call: TRBD2
clone_size: NA
j_call: TRBJ2-5

cdr3_nt: TGCAGCGTTGAAAATGGCGGGTCCGGTATTAGGCATGAGCAGTTCTTC
cdr3_aa: CSVENGGSGIRHEQFF
v_call: TRBV29-1
d_call: NA
clone_size: NA
j_call: TRBJ2-1

cdr3_nt: TGTGCTAGTGGTTTGGGCCTGGGCACAGATACGCAGTATTTT
cdr3_aa: CASGLGLGTDTQYF
v_call: TRBV12-5
d_call: NA
clone_size: NA
j_call: TRBJ2-3

cdr3_nt: TGTGCCAGCAGGCCAGGCAGGGGGCGAGGTAACTATGGCTACACCTTC
cdr3_aa: CASRPGRGRGNYGYTF
v_call: TRBV2
d_call: TRBD1
clone_size: NA
j_call: TRBJ1-2

cdr3_nt: TGTGCCAGCAGTAGATCAGTACCCTACAATGAGCAGTTCTTC
cdr3_aa: CASSRSVPYNEQFF
v_call: TRBV6-2/TRBV6-3
d_call: NA
clone_size: once
j_call: TRBJ2-1

cdr3_nt: TGTGCCAGCAGCGTAGGGGGGCCCATTGGGGAGTTCTTC
cdr3_aa: CASSVGGPIGEFF
v_call: TRBV7-8
d_call: NA
clone_size: NA
j_call: TRBJ2-1

cdr3_nt: TGCAGCGTTGATCACAGGCGGGTTCGTGGCTACACCTTC
cdr3_aa: CSVDHRRVRGYTF
v_call: TRBV29-1
d_call: NA
clone_size: NA
j_call: TRBJ1-2